This is a list of T cell receptor beta chains from one sample in a study of T cells in Graves' hyperthyroidism and ophthalmopathy. MiXCR, run by TCRdb on the multiplex PCR reads, gives a single entry per CDR3 protein. There are some 350,000 distinct CDR3 sequences in the sample; roughly 15% occur only once, and roughly a fifth lies in the top ten. Sequencing was performed on blood. The receptors stem from a woman aged 60-75 years with Graves' ophthalmopathy. Both conserved end residues are part of each CDR3. The D gene is left open where the match is weak. Rows give clone size only sometimes, using once, few, many, or a class for an expanded clone.

NA	TRBJ2-5	many	TRBV28	TGTGCCAGCAGCGAACCCGGGACATCAGAGACCCAGTACTTC	CASSEPGTSETQYF
TRBD1	TRBJ2-1	many	TRBV28	TGTGCCAGCAGTATTAACAGGGGTTTCTACAATGAGCAGTTCTTC	CASSINRGFYNEQFF
TRBD2	TRBJ2-3	few	TRBV24-1	TGTGCCACCAGTAATAGGGGAGGGAATACGCAGTATTTT	CATSNRGGNTQYF
NA	TRBJ1-1	many	TRBV19	TGTGCCAGTAGCAACAGGCCAGGGAGCACTGAAGCTTTCTTT	CASSNRPGSTEAFF
NA	TRBJ2-1	few	TRBV4-1	TGCGCCAGCAGCCAAGAATCCACGGGAGACTTTGTGAGCAATGAGCAGTTCTTC	CASSQESTGDFVSNEQFF
NA	TRBJ1-5	NA	TRBV6-1	TGTGCCAGCCGGCAGACAGGTAATCAGCCCCAGCATTTT	CASRQTGNQPQHF
TRBD1	TRBJ2-3	many	TRBV27	TGTGCCAGCAGTTTATTAGGGACAGGGGGCACAGATACGCAGTATTTT	CASSLLGTGGTDTQYF
NA	TRBJ2-1	NA	TRBV4-2	TGTGCCAGCAGCCAAGATTCCTACAATGAGCAGTTCTTC	CASSQDSYNEQFF
NA	TRBJ2-2	many	TRBV28	TGTGCCATCAAAACGGGGGCCGGGAACGGGGAGCTGTTTTTT	CAIKTGAGNGELFF
TRBD1	TRBJ2-1	many	TRBV5-1	TGCGCCAGCAGCCCCGGGACAGGGGCCTACAATGAGCAGTTCTTC	CASSPGTGAYNEQFF
TRBD1	TRBJ2-3	few	TRBV4-1	TGCGCCAGCAGCCAGGACAGGGGGCGGGCCACAGATACGCAGTATTTT	CASSQDRGRATDTQYF
NA	TRBJ2-6	many	TRBV15	TGTGCCACCAGCAGACGGAGCTCTGGGGCCAACGTCCTGACTTTC	CATSRRSSGANVLTF
NA	TRBJ1-1	many	TRBV3-1	TGTGCCAGCAGTTACGACGGGAACACTGAAGCTTTCTTT	CASSYDGNTEAFF
NA	TRBJ1-1	NA	TRBV12-3/TRBV12-4	TGTGCCGGCAGGTATGGGAGTGGGCTGAACACTGAAGCTTTCTTT	CAGRYGSGLNTEAFF
NA	TRBJ2-1	many	TRBV2	TGTGCCAGCACTGAAAGACTGAGCTCCTACAATGAGCAGTTCTTC	CASTERLSSYNEQFF
TRBD1	TRBJ1-5	NA	TRBV2	TGTGCCAGCAGGGCTGGGACAGGGGGCGGACAGCCCCAGCATTTT	CASRAGTGGGQPQHF
TRBD2	TRBJ2-3	NA	TRBV5-1	TGTGCCAGCAGTTTAGCCTCGCGGGGGAATACGCAGTATTTT	CASSLASRGNTQYF
NA	TRBJ2-5	many	TRBV5-1	TGCGCCAGCAGCTTCCGACAGTTCCCGGAGACCCAGTACTTC	CASSFRQFPETQYF
TRBD1	TRBJ1-6	few	TRBV7-3	TGTGCCAGCAGCCTTCGACAGGGGACACCCCTCCACTTT	CASSLRQGTPLHF
NA	TRBJ2-5	many	TRBV7-9	TGTGCCAGCAGCTGGGGGGGGCTGGAGACCCAGTACTTC	CASSWGGLETQYF
NA	TRBJ2-1	NA	TRBV20-1	TGCGGTGCTAGGAAGGGATTCGACAATGAGCAGTTCTTC	CGARKGFDNEQFF
NA	TRBJ2-7	many	TRBV11-2	TGTGCCAGCGGGACGGGAGACGAGCAGTACTTC	CASGTGDEQYF